This TCR beta chain was captured in a study of blood T cell repertoires in COVID-19. Study information: From T cells, B-cell-depleted T cells, or PBMCs came the material, which was cDNA or gDNA.

Per the authors' pipeline: It was from reference gene primer amplification that nucleated cell counts were estimated. Using immunoSEQ multiplex PCR, the repertoire was profiled, and TCRdb retains in-frame clones only, with some absent. Clone size and the V and J calls come from that table; the DNA yielded D and trimming. The table has about 300,000 clones, under 90% seen once. Enrolled through a virtual design, the participants were between roughly 18 and 100 years of age and came from 24 US areas. Donors in Cohort 3 who had recovered were those with two negative PCRs, healthcare professional clearance, or resolution of their symptoms. The V gene's germline CDR1 is SGHTA and CDR2 FQGNSA. V trimming: 7 bases; J trimming: 7 bases; junction bases outside the gene matches: 8. The CDR3 totals 14 residues.

This receptor was identified in a middle-aged woman who had recovered from COVID-19. Sequencing used PBMCs or T cells enriched from blood (not recorded which). The V call is TRBV7-2, the J call TRBJ1-2; TRBD1 matches 11 bases. The CDR3 DNA is TGTGCCAGCATCATTAGGGGGACAGGGGGTGGCTACACCTTC. Translating gives CASIIRGTGGGYTF.